This TCR beta chain was obtained from a study of T cell clonality in common variable immunodeficiency. Study findings and constraints: In common variable immunodeficiency, TCR beta chains reportedly carried fewer deletions and N-nucleotide insertions. CVID patient heterogeneity limited repertoire-clinical complication correlations.

CVID subjects had received replacement immunoglobulin for at least one year. Each donor provided about 5 to 9 ml of heparinized whole blood. Assay used: immunoSEQ multiplex PCR; TCRdb lists only in-frame clones, some missing. Listed for the sample are 17,000 or so clones, none seen a single time. This clone was recorded at least ten times. The antigen is undetermined. The read ends 3 residues early relative to the CDR3; the germline J gene fills the gap. Per the germline V gene, CDR1 is LNHDA and CDR2 is SQIVND (reference sequence). CDR3 length equals 14 residues. The V end lost 7 bases, the J end lost 2 bases, and 14 bases lay between the germline ends.

V usage is TRBV19 and J usage is TRBJ1-2; perhaps TRBD1 as D (6 bases). The clonotype was recovered from a human donor with common variable immunodeficiency. Sequencing was performed on peripheral blood mononuclear cells. The sequenced CDR3 bases are TGTGCCAGTACTTGGGGACATCAGAACTATGGC. This sequence encodes CASTWGHQNYG. In full, the CDR3 reads CASTWGHQNYGYTF.